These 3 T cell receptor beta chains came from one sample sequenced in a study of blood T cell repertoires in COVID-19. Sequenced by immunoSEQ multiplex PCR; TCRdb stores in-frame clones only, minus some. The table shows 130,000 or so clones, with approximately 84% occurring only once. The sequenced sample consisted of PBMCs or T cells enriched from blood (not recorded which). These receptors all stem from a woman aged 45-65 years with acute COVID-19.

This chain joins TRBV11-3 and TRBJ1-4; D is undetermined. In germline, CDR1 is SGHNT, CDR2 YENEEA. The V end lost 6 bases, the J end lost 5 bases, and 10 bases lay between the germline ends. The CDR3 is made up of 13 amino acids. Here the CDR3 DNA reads TGTGCCAGCAGAAGCTCGGGGAATGAAAAACTGTTTTTT. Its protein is CASRSSGNEKLFF.

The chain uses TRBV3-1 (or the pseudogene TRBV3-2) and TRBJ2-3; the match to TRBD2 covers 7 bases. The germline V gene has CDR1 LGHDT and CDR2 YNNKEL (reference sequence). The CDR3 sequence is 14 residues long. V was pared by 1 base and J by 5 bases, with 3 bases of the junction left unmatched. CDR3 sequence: CASSQGEGRDTQYF. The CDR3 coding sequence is TGTGCCAGCAGCCAAGGGGAGGGCAGAGATACGCAGTATTTT.

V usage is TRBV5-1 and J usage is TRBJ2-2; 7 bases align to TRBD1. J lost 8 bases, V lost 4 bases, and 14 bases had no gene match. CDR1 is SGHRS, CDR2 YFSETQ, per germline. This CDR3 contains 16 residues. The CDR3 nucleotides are TGCGCCAGCAGCGAGAGGGGGCCCGGGGCCCAAGGGGAGCTGTTTTTT. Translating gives CASSERGPGAQGELFF.